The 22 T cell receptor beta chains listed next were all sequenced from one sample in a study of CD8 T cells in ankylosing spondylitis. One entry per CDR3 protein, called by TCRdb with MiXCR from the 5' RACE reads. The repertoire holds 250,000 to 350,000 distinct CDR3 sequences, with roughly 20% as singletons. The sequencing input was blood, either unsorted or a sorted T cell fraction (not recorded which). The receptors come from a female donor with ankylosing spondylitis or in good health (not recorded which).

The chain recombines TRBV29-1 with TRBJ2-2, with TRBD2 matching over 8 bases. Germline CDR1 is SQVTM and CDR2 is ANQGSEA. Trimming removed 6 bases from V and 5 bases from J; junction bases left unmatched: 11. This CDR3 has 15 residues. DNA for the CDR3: TGCAGCGTGGCACGGGGGGGCTTTCGGACCGGGGAGCTGTTTTTT. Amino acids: CSVARGGFRTGELFF.

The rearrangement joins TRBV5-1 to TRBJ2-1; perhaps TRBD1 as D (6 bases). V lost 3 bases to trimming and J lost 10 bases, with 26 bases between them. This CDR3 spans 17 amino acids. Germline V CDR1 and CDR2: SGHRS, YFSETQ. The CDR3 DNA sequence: TGCGCCAGCAGCTCTCAGGGGACGGGACCCGGCTTAGGAGAGCAGTTCTTC. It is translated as CASSSQGTGPGLGEQFF.

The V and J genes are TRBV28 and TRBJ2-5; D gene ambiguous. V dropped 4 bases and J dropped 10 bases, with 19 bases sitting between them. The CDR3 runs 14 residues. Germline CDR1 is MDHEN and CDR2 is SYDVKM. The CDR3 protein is CASSSKQVQGDQYF. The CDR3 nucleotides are TGTGCCAGCAGTTCCAAGCAGGTCCAAGGAGACCAGTACTTC.

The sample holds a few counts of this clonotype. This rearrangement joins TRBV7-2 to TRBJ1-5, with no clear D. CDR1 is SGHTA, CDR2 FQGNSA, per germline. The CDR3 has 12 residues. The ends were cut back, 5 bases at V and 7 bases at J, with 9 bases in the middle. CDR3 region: CASSPPGQPQHF. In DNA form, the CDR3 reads TGTGCCAGCAGCCCCCCGGGACAGCCCCAGCATTTT.

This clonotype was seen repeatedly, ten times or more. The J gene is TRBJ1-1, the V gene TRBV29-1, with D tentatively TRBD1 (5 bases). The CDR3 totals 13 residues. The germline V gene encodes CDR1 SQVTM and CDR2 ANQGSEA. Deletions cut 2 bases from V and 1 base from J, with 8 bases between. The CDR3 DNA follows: TGCAGCGTTGAACGACAGAGGAACACTGAAGCTTTCTTT. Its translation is CSVERQRNTEAFF.

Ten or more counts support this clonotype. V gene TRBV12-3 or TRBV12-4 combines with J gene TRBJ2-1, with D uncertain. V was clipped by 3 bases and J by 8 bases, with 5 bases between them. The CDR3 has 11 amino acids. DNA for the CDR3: TGTGCCAGCAGTTTCTATGATGAGCAGTTCTTC. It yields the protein CASSFYDEQFF.

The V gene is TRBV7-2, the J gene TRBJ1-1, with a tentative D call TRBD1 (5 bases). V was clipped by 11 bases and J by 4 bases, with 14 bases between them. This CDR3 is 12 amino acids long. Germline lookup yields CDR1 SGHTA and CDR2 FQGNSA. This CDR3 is CAVRRGGTEAFF. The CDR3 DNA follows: TGTGCCGTCCGTAGGGGCGGCACTGAAGCTTTCTTT.

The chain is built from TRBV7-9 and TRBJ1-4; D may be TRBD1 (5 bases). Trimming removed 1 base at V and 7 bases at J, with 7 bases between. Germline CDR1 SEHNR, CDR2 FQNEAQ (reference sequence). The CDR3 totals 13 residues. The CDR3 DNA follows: TGTGCCAGCAGCTTAGTGCAGGGTGAAAAACTGTTTTTT. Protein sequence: CASSLVQGEKLFF.

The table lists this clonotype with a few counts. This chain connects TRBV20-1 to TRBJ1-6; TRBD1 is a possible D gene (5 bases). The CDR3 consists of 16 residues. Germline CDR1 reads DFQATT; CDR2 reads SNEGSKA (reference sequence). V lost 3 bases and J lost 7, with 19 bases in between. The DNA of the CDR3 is TGCAGTGCTAGCAGTGGGGGGGGGACTTGGAATTCACCCCTCCACTTT. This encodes CSASSGGGTWNSPLHF.

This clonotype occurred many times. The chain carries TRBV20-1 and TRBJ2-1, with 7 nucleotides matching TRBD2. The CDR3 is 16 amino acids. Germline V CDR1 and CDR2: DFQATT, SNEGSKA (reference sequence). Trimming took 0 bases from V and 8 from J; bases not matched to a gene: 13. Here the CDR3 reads CSARERRAGVWDEQFF. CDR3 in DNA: TGCAGTGCTAGAGAGAGGCGCGCGGGAGTATGGGATGAGCAGTTCTTC.

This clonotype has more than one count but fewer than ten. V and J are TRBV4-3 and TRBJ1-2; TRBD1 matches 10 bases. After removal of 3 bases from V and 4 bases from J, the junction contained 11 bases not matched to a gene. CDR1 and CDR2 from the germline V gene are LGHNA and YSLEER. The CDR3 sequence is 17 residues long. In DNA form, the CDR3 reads TGCGCCAGCAGCCATAAGGGACAGGGGATACTTCGCTATGGCTACACCTTC. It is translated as CASSHKGQGILRYGYTF.

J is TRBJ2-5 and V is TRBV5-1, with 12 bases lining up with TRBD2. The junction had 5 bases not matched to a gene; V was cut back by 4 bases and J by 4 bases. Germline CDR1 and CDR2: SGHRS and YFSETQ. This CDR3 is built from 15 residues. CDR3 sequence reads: CASSPGLAGRETQYF. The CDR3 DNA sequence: TGCGCCAGCAGCCCAGGACTAGCGGGACGAGAGACCCAGTACTTC.

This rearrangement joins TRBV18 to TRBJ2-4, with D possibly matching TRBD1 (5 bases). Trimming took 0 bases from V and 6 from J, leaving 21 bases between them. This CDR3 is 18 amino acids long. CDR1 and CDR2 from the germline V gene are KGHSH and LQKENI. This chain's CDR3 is CASSPPNTPGSIRNIQYF. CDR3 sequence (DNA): TGTGCCAGCTCACCACCTAATACCCCAGGGTCTATTCGAAACATTCAGTACTTC.

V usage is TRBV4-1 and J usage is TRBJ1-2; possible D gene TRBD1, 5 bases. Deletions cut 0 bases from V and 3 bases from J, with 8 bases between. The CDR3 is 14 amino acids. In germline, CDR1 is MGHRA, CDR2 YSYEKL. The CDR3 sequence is CASSQDSGYYGYTF. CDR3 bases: TGCGCCAGCAGCCAAGATTCAGGGTACTATGGCTACACCTTC.

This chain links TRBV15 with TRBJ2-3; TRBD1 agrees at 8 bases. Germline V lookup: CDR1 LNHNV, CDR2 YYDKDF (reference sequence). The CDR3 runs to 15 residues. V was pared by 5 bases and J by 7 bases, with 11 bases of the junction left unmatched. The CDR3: CATSDYDRGGNTQYF. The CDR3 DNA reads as TGTGCCACCAGCGACTACGACAGGGGTGGGAATACGCAGTATTTT.

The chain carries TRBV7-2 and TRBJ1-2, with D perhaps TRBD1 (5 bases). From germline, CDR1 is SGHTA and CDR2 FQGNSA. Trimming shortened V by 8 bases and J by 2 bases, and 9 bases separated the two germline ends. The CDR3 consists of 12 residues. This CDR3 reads CASHGHNYGYTF. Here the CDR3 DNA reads TGTGCCAGCCATGGACACAACTATGGCTACACCTTC.

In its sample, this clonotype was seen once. The CDR3 DNA reads as TGTGCCAGCAGCTTACGACAGGCGAACTATGGCTACACCTTC. This translates into CASSLRQANYGYTF. The V gene is TRBV7-9, the J gene TRBJ1-2; a weak D match, TRBD1 (6 bases). This CDR3 comprises 14 residues. In germline, CDR1 is SEHNR, CDR2 FQNEAQ (reference sequence). Between the trimmed V and J ends, which lost 2 bases and 2 bases, there was a span of 9 bases. The complete variable domain, with remaining parts taken from reference TRBV7-9 and TRBJ1-2, reads DTGVSQNPRHKITKRGQNVTFRCDPISEHNRLYWYRQTLGQGPEFLTYFQNEAQLEKSRLLSDRFSAERPKGSFSTLEIQRTEQGDSAMYLCASSLRQANYGYTFGSGTRLTVV.

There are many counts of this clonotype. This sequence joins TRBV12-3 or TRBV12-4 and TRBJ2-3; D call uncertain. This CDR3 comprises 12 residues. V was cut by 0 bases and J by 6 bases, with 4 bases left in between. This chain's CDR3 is CASSLARDTQYF. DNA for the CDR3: TGTGCCAGCAGTTTAGCGCGGGATACGCAGTATTTT.

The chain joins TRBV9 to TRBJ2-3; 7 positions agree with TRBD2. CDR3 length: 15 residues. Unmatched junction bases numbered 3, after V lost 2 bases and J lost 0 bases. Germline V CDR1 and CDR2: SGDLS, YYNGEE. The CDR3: CASSVSSGSTDTQYF. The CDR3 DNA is TGTGCCAGCAGCGTGTCTAGCGGTAGCACAGATACGCAGTATTTT. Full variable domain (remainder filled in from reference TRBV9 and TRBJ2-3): DSGVTQTPKHLITATGQRVTLRCSPRSGDLSVYWYQQSLDQGLQFLIQYYNGEERAKGNILERFSAQQFPDLHSELNLSSLELGDSALYFCASSVSSGSTDTQYFGPGTRLTVL.

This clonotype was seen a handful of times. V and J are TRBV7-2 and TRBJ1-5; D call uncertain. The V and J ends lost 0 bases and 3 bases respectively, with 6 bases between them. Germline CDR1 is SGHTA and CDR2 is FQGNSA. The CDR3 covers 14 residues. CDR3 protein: CASSLATVNQPQHF. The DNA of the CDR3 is TGTGCCAGCAGCTTAGCAACGGTCAATCAGCCCCAGCATTTT.

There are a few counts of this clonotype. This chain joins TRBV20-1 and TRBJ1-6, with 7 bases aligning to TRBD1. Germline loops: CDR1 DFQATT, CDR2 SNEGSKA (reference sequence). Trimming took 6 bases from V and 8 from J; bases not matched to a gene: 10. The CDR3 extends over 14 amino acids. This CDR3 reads CSAQYGTVDSPLHF. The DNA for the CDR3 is TGCAGTGCCCAATACGGGACAGTCGATTCACCCCTCCACTTT.

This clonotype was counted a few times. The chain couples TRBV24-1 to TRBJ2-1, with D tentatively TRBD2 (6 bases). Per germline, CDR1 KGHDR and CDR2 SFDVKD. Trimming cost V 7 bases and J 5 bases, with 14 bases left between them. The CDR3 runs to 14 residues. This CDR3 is CATSARDFNNEQFF. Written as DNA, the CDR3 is TGTGCCACCAGCGCTCGGGACTTTAACAATGAGCAGTTCTTC.